One sample yielded the 16 T cell receptor beta chains listed below, sequenced in a study of cytomegalovirus exposure and HLA in healthy donors. Repertoires were generated with immunoSEQ multiplex PCR, while TCRdb's copy carries only in-frame clones and drops some. The sample lists about 110,000 clones; about 85% were seen once. Sequencing input: PBMCs. Source of these receptors: a woman aged 18-29 years in good health and CMV-seropositive.

The J gene is TRBJ2-7, the V gene TRBV5-1; a possible D gene is TRBD2 (6 bases). The germline V gene encodes CDR1 SGHRS and CDR2 YFSETQ. V gave up 0 bases and J gave up 9 bases, with 10 bases separating them. The CDR3 has 12 amino acids. CDR3 in amino acids: CASSLDGGGQYF. Here the CDR3 DNA reads TGCGCCAGCAGCTTGGACGGGGGAGGGCAGTACTTC.

The chain joins TRBV5-1 to TRBJ2-3; no firm D call. Trimming removed 5 bases at V and 2 bases at J, with 12 bases between. The CDR3 runs to 14 residues. Germline V gives CDR1 SGHRS, CDR2 YFSETQ. The CDR3 loop reads CASRPRGLTDTQYF. The DNA of the CDR3 is TGCGCCAGCAGACCGAGAGGTCTCACAGATACGCAGTATTTT. Full variable domain (missing parts from reference TRBV5-1 and TRBJ2-3): KAGVTQTPRYLIKTRGQQVTLSCSPISGHRSVSWYQQTPGQGLQFLFEYFSETQRNKGNFPGRFSGRQFSNSRSEMNVSTLELGDSALYLCASRPRGLTDTQYFGPGTRLTVL.

The V and J genes are TRBV19 and TRBJ1-5; 11 bases fit TRBD1. This CDR3 contains 18 residues. Germline CDR1 reads LNHDA; CDR2 reads SQIVND (reference sequence). V lost 5 bases, J lost 4 bases, and 13 bases stayed unmatched. The CDR3 coding sequence is TGTGCCAGTAGTGCCTGGCCTTCCGGGACAGGGGGGAATCAGCCCCAGCATTTT. Amino acid sequence: CASSAWPSGTGGNQPQHF.

This clone was observed once. V gene TRBV10-3 combines with J gene TRBJ1-2; D is uncertain. Germline V gene data show CDR1 as ENHRY and CDR2 as SYGVKD. V was trimmed by 8 bases and J by 2 bases, leaving 12 bases between them. The CDR3 extends over 13 amino acids. The CDR3 loop is CAIAGVDNYGYTF. The CDR3 nucleotides are TGTGCCATCGCCGGGGTGGACAACTATGGCTACACCTTC.

The chain combines TRBV5-1 with TRBJ1-1, with no clear D. This CDR3 contains 13 residues. Trimming took 7 bases from V and 0 from J, leaving 10 bases between them. The V gene's germline CDR1 is SGHRS and CDR2 YFSETQ. CDR3 loop: CASYEPMNTEAFF. The CDR3 DNA reads as TGCGCCAGCTACGAGCCCATGAACACTGAAGCTTTCTTT.

The CDR3 DNA is TGTGCCAGCAGCGACAGACCGGGACAGGGTATAGGAAACACCATATATTTT. This codes for CASSDRPGQGIGNTIYF. V is TRBV9 and J is TRBJ1-3, with 9 bases identical to TRBD1. CDR1 and CDR2 (germline): SGDLS, YYNGEE. Unmatched junction bases numbered 11, after V lost 3 bases and J lost 4 bases. The CDR3 covers 17 residues.

This chain links TRBV27 with TRBJ1-5, with D unclear. Germline-derived CDR1 and CDR2 are MNHEY and SMNVEV (reference sequence). The V end was cut by 3 bases, the J end by 4 bases, with 10 bases between. CDR3 size: 14 residues. The CDR3 nucleotides are TGTGCCAGCAGTTTGACTGGATTAAATCAGCCCCAGCATTTT. This gives the protein CASSLTGLNQPQHF.

The chain joins TRBV18 to TRBJ2-5, with 8 bases identical to TRBD2. Unmatched junction bases numbered 6, after V lost 2 bases and J lost 4 bases. The CDR3 spans 15 residues. The germline V gene has CDR1 KGHSH and CDR2 LQKENI. CDR3 in DNA: TGTGCCAGCTCACCAGGACTAGCTGGGGGAGAGACCCAGTACTTC. Protein product: CASSPGLAGGETQYF.

This chain joins TRBV5-6 and TRBJ1-1; D might be TRBD1 (5 bases). From germline, CDR1 is SGHDT and CDR2 YYEEEE. Deletions cut 4 bases from V and 10 bases from J, with 17 bases between. The CDR3 is 13 residues long. As DNA, the CDR3 is TGTGCCAGCAGCCTCCTGATGGAAGGGGCAGCTTTCTTT. Protein sequence: CASSLLMEGAAFF.

The V gene is TRBV11-3, the J gene TRBJ2-3; 7 bases map to TRBD1. CDR3 size: 14 residues. Germline V gene lookup returns CDR1 SGHNT and CDR2 YENEEA. With 5 bases clipped from V and 4 bases from J, the junction kept 6 bases outside the gene matches. CDR3 DNA: TGTGCCAGCAGCCTGTTGGACAGGCCAGATACGCAGTATTTT. Its translation is CASSLLDRPDTQYF. Based on the CDR3 plus reference TRBV11-3 and TRBJ2-3, the full variable domain is EAGVVQSPRYKIIEKKQPVAFWCNPISGHNTLYWYLQNLGQGPELLIRYENEEAVDDSQLPKDRFSAERLKGVDSTLKIQPAELGDSAVYLCASSLLDRPDTQYFGPGTRLTVL.

The chain employs TRBV5-1 and TRBJ2-1; TRBD2 is a possible D gene (5 bases). CDR3 size: 16 residues. Germline V gene sequence: CDR1 SGHRS, CDR2 YFSETQ. Trimming cost V 0 bases and J 8 bases, with 18 bases left between them. The CDR3 region has the DNA TGCGCCAGCAGCTTGGTACGCGGATTAGTCGGGGATGAGCAGTTCTTC. It encodes CASSLVRGLVGDEQFF.

The V and J genes are TRBV4-2 and TRBJ2-5, with TRBD2 matching 11 bases. This CDR3 has 16 amino acids. V lost 2 bases, J lost 2 bases, and 4 bases stayed unmatched. Germline assignment: CDR1 LGHNA and CDR2 YNFKEQ. The CDR3 spells CASSQLAGGVQETQYF. For the CDR3, the DNA is TGTGCCAGCAGCCAACTAGCGGGAGGAGTACAAGAGACCCAGTACTTC.

The count of this clone is one. The chain carries TRBV10-2 and TRBJ1-1, with 9 bases aligning to TRBD1. V was clipped by 6 bases and J by 4 bases; unmatched bases: 3. Germline-derived CDR1 and CDR2 are WSHSY and SAAADI. The CDR3 covers 13 residues. The CDR3 protein is CASRTGQGTEAFF. The CDR3 region has the DNA TGCGCCAGCAGGACGGGACAGGGCACTGAAGCTTTCTTT.

V usage is TRBV19 and J usage is TRBJ2-7, with TRBD2 matching over 9 bases. Germline V gene data show CDR1 as LNHDA and CDR2 as SQIVND (reference sequence). V shed 9 bases and J 5 bases; nucleotides not matched to a gene: 11. The CDR3 runs to 14 residues. Here the CDR3 reads CASGRGRAGNEQYF. CDR3 DNA: TGTGCCAGCGGACGCGGGAGGGCCGGGAACGAGCAGTACTTC.

The chain joins TRBV19 to TRBJ1-4, with D unresolved. This CDR3 is built from 18 residues. Trimming took off 5 bases at V and 6 bases at J, with 25 bases between the two ends. Germline V gene lookup returns CDR1 LNHDA and CDR2 SQIVND (reference sequence). The CDR3 is CASSFRILDGVEDEKLFF. In DNA, the CDR3 is TGTGCCAGTAGTTTCCGCATATTGGACGGGGTCGAAGATGAAAAACTGTTTTTT.

The rearrangement links TRBV5-1 to TRBJ2-1; 9 bases align to TRBD2. CDR3 length: 15 amino acids. Germline V lookup: CDR1 SGHRS, CDR2 YFSETQ. V dropped 0 bases and J dropped 4; count of bases not matched to a gene: 2. CDR3 sequence: CASSLGLAEYNEQFF. In DNA form, the CDR3 reads TGCGCCAGCAGCTTGGGACTAGCGGAATACAATGAGCAGTTCTTC.